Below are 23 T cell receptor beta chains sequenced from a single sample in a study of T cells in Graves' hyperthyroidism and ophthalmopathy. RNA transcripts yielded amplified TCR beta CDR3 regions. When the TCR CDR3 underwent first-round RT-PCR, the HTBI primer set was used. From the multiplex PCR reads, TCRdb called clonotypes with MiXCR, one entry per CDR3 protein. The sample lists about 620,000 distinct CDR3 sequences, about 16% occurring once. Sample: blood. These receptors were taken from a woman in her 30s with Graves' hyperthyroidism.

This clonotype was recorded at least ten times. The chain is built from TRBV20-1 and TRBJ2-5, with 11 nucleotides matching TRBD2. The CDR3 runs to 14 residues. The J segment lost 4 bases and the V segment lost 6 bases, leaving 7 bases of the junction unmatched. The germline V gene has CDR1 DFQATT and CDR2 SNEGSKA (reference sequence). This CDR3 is CSAPTSGIGETQYF. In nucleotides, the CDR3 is TGCAGTGCACCGACTAGCGGGATAGGAGAGACCCAGTACTTC.

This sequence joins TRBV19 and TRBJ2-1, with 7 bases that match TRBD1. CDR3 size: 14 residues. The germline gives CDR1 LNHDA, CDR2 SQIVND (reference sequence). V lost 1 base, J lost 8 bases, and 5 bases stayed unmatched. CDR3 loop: CASSIGSGQHEQFF. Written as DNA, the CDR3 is TGTGCCAGTAGTATAGGGTCGGGACAGCATGAGCAGTTCTTC.

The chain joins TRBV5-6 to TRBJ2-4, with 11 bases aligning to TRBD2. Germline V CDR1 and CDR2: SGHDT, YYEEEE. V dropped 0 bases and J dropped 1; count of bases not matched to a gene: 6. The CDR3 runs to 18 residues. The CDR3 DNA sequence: TGTGCCAGCAGCTTGGCACTAGCGGGAGTTCGGGCCAAAAACATTCAGTACTTC. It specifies CASSLALAGVRAKNIQYF. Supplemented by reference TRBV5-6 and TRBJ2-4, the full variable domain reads DAGVTQSPTHLIKTRGQQVTLRCSPKSGHDTVSWYQQALGQGPQFIFQYYEEEERQRGNFPDRFSGHQFPNYSSELNVNALLLGDSALYLCASSLALAGVRAKNIQYFGAGTRLSVL.

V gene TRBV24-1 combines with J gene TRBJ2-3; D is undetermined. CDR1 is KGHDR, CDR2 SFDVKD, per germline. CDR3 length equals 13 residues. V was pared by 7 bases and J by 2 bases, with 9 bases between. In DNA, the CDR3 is TGTGCCACCAGAGAGACACTCACAGATACGCAGTATTTT. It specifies CATRETLTDTQYF.

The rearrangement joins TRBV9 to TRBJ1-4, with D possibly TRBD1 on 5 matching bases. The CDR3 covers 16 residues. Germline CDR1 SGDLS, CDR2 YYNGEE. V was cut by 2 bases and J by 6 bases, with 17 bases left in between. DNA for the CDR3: TGTGCCAGCAGCGTCTCCAGGGACGCCTTCTATGAAAAACTGTTTTTT. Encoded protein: CASSVSRDAFYEKLFF. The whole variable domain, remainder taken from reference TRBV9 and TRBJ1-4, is DSGVTQTPKHLITATGQRVTLRCSPRSGDLSVYWYQQSLDQGLQFLIQYYNGEERAKGNILERFSAQQFPDLHSELNLSSLELGDSALYFCASSVSRDAFYEKLFFGSGTQLSVL.

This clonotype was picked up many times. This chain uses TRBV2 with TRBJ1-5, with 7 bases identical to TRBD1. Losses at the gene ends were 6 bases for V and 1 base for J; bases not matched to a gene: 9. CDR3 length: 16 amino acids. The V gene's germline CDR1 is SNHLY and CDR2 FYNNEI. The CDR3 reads CASSKGARGSNQPQHF. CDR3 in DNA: TGTGCCAGCAGCAAGGGGGCCAGGGGAAGCAATCAGCCCCAGCATTTT. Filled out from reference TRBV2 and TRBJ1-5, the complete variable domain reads EPEVTQTPSHQVTQMGQEVILRCVPISNHLYFYWYRQILGQKVEFLVSFYNNEISEKSEIFDDQFSVERPDGSNFTLKIRSTKLEDSAMYFCASSKGARGSNQPQHFGDGTRLSIL.

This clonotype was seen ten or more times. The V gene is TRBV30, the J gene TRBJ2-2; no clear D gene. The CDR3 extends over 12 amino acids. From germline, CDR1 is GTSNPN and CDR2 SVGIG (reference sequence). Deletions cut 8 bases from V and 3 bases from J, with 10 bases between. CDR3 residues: CASISYTGELFF. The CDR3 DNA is TGTGCCAGCATCTCCTACACCGGGGAGCTGTTTTTT.

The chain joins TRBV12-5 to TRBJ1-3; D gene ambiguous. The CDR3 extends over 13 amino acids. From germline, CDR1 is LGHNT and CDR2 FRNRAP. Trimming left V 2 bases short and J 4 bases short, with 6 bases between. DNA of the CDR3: TGTGCTAGTGGTTTGAATTTGGGAAACACCATATATTTT. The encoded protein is CASGLNLGNTIYF.

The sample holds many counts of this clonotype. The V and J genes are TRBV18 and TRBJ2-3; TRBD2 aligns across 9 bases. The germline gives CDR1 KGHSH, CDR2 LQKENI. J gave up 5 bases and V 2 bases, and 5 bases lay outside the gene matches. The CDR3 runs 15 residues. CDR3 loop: CASSPYSGRGDTQYF. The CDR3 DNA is TGTGCCAGCTCACCATATAGCGGGAGAGGAGATACGCAGTATTTT.

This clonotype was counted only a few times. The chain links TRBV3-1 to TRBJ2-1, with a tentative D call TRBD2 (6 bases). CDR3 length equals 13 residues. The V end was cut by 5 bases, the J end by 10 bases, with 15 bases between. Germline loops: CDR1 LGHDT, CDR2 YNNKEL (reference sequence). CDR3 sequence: CASSGDSGYEQFF. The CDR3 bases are TGTGCCAGCAGCGGGGACTCAGGTTACGAGCAGTTCTTC.

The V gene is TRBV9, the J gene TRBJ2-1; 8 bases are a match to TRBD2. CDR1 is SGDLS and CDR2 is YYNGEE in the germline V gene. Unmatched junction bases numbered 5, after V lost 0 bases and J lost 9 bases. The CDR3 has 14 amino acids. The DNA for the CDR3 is TGTGCCAGCAGCGTAGCGGGGGGGAGTGCTGAGCAGTTCTTC. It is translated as CASSVAGGSAEQFF.

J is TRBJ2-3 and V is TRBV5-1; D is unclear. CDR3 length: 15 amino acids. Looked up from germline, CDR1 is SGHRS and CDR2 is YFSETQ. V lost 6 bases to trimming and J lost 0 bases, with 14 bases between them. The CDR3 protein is CASTQSPPSTDTQYF. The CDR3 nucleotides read TGCGCCAGCACCCAATCACCCCCCAGCACAGATACGCAGTATTTT.

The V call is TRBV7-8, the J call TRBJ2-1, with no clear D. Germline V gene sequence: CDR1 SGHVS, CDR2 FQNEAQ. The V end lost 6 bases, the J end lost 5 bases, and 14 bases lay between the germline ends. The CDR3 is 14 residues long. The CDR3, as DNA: TGTGCCAGCAGAGAAGAAGGCCTACACAATGAGCAGTTCTTC. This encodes CASREEGLHNEQFF.

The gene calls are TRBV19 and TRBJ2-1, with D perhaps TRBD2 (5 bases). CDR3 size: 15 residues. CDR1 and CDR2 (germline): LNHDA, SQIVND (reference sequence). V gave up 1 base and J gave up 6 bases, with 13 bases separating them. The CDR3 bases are TGTGCCAGTAGTATAGGCAACGGGATTCGCAATGAGCAGTTCTTC. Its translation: CASSIGNGIRNEQFF.

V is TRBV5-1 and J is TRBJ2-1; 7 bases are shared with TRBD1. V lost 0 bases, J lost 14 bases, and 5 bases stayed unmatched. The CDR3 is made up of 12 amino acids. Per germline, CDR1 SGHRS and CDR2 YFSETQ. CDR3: CASSLAGTEKFF. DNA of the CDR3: TGCGCCAGCAGCTTGGCCGGGACAGAGAAGTTCTTC.

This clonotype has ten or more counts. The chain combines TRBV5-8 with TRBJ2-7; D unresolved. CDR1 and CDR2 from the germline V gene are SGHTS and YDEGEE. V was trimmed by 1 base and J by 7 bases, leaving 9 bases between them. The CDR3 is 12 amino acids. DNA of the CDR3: TGTGCCAGCAGCTTGTACCGTTTAGAGCAGTACTTC. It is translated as CASSLYRLEQYF. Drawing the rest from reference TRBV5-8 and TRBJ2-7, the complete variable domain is EAGVTQSPTHLIKTRGQQATLRCSPISGHTSVYWYQQALGLGLQFLLWYDEGEERNRGNFPPRFSGRQFPNYSSELNVNALELEDSALYLCASSLYRLEQYFGPGTRLTVT.

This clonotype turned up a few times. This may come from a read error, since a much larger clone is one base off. CDR3 DNA: TGTGCGAGCATCGGGACAGATTACAATGAGCAGTACTTC. Its protein is CASIGTDYNEQYF. This chain uses TRBV13 with TRBJ2-1, with 7 bases identical to TRBD1. The assigned J gene may be wrong: the sequence end matches TRBJ2-7 better. Per germline, CDR1 PRHDT and CDR2 FYEKMQ (reference sequence). The CDR3 totals 13 residues.

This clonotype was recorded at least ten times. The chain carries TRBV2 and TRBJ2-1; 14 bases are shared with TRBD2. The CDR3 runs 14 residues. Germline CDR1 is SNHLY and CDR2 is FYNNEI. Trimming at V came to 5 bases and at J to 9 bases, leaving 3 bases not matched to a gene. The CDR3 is CASSRLAGGGEQFF. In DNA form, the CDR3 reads TGTGCCAGCAGTCGACTAGCGGGAGGGGGTGAGCAGTTCTTC. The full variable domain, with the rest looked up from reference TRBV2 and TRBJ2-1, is EPEVTQTPSHQVTQMGQEVILRCVPISNHLYFYWYRQILGQKVEFLVSFYNNEISEKSEIFDDQFSVERPDGSNFTLKIRSTKLEDSAMYFCASSRLAGGGEQFFGPGTRLTVL.

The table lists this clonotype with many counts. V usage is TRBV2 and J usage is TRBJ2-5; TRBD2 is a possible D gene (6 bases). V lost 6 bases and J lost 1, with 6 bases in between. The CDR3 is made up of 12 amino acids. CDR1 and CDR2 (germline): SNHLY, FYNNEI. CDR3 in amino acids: CASREGQETQYF. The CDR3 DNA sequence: TGTGCCAGCAGGGAGGGCCAAGAGACCCAGTACTTC.

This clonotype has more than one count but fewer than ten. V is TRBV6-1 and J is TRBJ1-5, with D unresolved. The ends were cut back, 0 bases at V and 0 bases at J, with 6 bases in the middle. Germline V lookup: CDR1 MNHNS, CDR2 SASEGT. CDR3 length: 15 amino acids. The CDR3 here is CASSEATYSNQPQHF. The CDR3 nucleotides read TGTGCCAGCAGTGAAGCGACATATAGCAATCAGCCCCAGCATTTT.

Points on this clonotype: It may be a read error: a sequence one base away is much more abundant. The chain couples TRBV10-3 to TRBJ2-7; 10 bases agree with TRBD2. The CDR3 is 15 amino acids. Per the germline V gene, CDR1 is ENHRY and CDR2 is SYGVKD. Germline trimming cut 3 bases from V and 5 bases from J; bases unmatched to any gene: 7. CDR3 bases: TGTGCCATCAGTGATCCTCAGCGGGAGGGCCACGAGCAGTACTTC. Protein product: CAISDPQREGHEQYF.

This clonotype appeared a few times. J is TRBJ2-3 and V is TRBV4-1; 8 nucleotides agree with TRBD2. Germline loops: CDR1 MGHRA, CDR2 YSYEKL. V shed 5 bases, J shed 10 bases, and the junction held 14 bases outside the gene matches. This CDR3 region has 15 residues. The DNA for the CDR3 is TGCGCCAGCAGCGGAAATCTAGCGGGCACTCACCCGCAGTATTTT. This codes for CASSGNLAGTHPQYF.

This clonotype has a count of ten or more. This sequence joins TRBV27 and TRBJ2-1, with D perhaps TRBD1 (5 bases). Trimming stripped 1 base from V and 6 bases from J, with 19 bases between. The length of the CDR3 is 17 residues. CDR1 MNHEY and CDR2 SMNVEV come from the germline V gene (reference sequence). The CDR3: CASSLFGLGQGLNEQFF. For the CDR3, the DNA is TGTGCCAGCAGTTTATTTGGTTTGGGGCAGGGTCTCAATGAGCAGTTCTTC.